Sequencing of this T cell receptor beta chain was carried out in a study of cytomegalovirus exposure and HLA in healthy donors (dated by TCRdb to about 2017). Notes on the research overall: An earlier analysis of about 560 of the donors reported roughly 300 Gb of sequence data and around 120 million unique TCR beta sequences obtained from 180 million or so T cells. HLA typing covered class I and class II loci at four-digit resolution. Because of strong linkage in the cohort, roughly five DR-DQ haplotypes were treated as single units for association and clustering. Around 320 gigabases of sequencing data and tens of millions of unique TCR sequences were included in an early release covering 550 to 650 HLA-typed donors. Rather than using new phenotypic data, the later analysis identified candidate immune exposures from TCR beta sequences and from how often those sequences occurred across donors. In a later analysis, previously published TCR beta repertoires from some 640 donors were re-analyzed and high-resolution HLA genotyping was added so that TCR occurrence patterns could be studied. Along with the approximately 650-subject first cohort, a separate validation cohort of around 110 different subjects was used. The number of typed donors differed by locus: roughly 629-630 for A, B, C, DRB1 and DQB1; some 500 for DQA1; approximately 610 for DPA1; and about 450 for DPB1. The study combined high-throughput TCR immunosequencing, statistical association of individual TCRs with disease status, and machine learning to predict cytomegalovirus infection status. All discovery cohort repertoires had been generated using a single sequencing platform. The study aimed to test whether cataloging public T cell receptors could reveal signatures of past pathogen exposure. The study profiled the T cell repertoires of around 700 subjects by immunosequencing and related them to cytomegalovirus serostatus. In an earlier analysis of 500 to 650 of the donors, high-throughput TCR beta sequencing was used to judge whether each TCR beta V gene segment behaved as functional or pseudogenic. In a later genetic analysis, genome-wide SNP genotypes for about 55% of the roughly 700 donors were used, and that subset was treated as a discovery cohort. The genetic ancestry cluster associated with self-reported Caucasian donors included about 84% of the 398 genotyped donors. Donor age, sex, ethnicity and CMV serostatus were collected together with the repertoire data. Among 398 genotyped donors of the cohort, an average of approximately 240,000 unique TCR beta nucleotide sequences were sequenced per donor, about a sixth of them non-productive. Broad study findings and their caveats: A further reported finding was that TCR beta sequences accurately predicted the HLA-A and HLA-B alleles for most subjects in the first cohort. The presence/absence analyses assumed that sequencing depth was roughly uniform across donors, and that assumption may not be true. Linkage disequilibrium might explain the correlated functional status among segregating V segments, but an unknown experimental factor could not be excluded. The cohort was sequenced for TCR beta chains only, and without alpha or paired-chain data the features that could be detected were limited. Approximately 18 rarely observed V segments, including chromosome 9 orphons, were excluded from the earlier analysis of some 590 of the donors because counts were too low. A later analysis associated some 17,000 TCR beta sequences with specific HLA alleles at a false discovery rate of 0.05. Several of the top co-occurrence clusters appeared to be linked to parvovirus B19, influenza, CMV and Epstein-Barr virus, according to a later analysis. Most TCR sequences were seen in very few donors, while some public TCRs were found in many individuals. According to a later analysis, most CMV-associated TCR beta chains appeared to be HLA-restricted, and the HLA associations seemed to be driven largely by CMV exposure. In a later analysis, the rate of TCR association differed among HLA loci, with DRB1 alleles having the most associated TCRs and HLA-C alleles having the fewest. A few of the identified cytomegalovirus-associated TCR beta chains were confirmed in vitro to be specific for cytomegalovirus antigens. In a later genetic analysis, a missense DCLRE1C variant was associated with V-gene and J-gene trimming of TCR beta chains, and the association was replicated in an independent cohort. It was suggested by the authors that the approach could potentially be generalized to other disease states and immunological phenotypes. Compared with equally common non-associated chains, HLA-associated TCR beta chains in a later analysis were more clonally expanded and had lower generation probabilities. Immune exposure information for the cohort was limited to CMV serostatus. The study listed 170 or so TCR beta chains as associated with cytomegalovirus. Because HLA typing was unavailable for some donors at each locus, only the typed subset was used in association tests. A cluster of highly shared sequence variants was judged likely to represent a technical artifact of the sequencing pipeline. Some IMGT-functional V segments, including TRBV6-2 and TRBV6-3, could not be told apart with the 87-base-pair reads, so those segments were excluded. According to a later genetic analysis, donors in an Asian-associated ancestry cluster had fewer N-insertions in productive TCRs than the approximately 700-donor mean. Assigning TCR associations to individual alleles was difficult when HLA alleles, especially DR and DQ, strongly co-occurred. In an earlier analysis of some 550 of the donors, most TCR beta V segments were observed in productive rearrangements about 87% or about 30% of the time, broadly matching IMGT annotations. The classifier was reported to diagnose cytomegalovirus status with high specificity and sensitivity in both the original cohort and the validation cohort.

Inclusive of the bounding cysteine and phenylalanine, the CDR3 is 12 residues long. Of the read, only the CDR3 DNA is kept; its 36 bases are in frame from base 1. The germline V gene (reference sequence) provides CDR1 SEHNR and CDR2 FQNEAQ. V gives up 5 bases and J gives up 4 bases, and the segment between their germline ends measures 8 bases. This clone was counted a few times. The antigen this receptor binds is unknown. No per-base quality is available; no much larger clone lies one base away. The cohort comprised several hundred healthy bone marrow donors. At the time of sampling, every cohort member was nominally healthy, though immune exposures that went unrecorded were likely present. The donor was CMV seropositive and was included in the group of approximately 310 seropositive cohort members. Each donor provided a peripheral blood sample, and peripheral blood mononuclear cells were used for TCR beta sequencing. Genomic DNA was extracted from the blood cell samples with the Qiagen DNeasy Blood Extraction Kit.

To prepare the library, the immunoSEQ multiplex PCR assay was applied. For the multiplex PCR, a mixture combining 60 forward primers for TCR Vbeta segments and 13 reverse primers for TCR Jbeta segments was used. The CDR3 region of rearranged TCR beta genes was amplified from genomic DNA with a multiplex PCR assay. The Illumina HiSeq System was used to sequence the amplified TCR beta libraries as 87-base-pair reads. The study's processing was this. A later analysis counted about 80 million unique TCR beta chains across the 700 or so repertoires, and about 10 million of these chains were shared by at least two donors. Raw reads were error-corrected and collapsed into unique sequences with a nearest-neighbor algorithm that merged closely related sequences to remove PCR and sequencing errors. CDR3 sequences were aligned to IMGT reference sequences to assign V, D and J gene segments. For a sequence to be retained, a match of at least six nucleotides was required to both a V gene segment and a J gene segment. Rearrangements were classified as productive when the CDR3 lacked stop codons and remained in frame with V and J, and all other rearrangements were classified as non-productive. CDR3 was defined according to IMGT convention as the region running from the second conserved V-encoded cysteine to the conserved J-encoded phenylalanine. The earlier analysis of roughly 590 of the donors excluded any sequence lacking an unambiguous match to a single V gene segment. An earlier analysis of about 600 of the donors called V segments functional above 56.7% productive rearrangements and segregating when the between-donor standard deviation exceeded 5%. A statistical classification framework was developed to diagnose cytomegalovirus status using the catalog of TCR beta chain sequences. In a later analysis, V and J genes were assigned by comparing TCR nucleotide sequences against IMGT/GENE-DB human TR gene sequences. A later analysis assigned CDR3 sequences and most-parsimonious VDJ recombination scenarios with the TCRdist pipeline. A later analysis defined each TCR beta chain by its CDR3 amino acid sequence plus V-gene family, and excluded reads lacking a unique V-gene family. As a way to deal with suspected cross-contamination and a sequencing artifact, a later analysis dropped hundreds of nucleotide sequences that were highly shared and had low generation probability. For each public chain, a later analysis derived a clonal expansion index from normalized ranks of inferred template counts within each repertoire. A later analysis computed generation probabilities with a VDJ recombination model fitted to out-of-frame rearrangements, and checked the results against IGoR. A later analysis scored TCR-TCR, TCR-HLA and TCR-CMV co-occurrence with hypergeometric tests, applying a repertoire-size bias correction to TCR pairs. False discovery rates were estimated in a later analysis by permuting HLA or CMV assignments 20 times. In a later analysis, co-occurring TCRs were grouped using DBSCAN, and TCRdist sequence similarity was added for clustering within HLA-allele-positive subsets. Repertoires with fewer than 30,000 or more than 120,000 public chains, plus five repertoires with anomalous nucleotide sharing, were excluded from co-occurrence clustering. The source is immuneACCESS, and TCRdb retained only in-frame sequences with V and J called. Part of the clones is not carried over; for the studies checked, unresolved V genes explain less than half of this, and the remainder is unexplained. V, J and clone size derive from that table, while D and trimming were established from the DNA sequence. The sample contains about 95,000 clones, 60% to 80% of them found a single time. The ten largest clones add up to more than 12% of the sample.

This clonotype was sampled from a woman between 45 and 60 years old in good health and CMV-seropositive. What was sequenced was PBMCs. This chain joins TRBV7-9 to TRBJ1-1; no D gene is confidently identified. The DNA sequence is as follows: TGTGCCAGCAGCGCAGGTATCACTGAAGCTTTCTTT. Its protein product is CASSAGITEAFF. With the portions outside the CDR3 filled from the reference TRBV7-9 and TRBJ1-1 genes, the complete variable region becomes DTGVSQNPRHKITKRGQNVTFRCDPISEHNRLYWYRQTLGQGPEFLTYFQNEAQLEKSRLLSDRFSAERPKGSFSTLEIQRTEQGDSAMYLCASSAGITEAFFGQGTRLTVV.